This entry lists 15 T cell receptor beta chains sequenced from one sample in a study of T cells in Graves' hyperthyroidism and ophthalmopathy. Authors of the study amplified TCR beta CDR3 regions from RNA transcripts. RT-PCR in the first round (using the HTBI primer set) targeted the TCR CDR3. TCRdb re-analysed the multiplex PCR reads in MiXCR, keeping a single row per CDR3 protein. This table holds around 600,000 distinct CDR3 sequences, 12% to 15% found once. Sequenced input: blood. The receptors originated from a woman under 30 with Graves' ophthalmopathy.

This clonotype was seen repeatedly, ten times or more. This chain connects TRBV2 to TRBJ1-4; a weak D match, TRBD1 (5 bases). Germline CDR1 SNHLY, CDR2 FYNNEI. The germline V and J ends were trimmed by 4 bases and 6 bases, with 21 bases remaining between them. The CDR3 sequence is 17 residues long. The DNA for the CDR3 is TGTGCCAGCAGTGTATGGACTCTCGGGCAGGGATATGAAAAACTGTTTTTT. This codes for CASSVWTLGQGYEKLFF.

This clonotype was recorded at least ten times. This chain links TRBV6-2 or TRBV6-3 with TRBJ2-7; 7 positions agree with TRBD2. J gave up 5 bases and V 3 bases, and 13 bases lay outside the gene matches. The germline gives CDR1 MNHEY, CDR2 SVGEGT. This CDR3 region has 16 residues. The CDR3 is CASSYFNSAGIHEQYF. CDR3 nucleotides: TGTGCCAGCAGTTATTTTAACTCAGCGGGAATCCACGAGCAGTACTTC.

The chain links TRBV7-9 to TRBJ1-6, with TRBD1 matching 9 bases. This CDR3 region has 15 residues. Trimming cost V 5 bases and J 9 bases; bases outside gene matches: 8. Germline loops: CDR1 SEHNR, CDR2 FQNEAQ (reference sequence). The CDR3 spells CASSDTEQGASPLHF. Written as DNA, the CDR3 is TGTGCCAGCAGCGACACGGAACAGGGGGCTTCACCCCTCCACTTT.

The J gene is TRBJ1-5, the V gene TRBV27, with TRBD1 as a possible D gene (6 bases). This CDR3 has 13 residues. Germline-derived CDR1 and CDR2 are MNHEY and SMNVEV (reference sequence). V lost 3 bases and J lost 7, with 10 bases in between. For the CDR3, the DNA is TGTGCCAGCAGTTTCACAGGGCCCCAGCCCCAGCATTTT. Translation gives CASSFTGPQPQHF.

This clonotype was seen repeatedly, ten times or more. The chain has TRBV12-3 or TRBV12-4 and TRBJ1-5; D not certain. CDR3 size: 15 residues. V lost 4 bases, J lost 0 bases, and 10 bases lay in between. CDR3 amino acids: CASSYGEFSNQPQHF. The CDR3 region has the DNA TGTGCCAGCAGTTACGGGGAATTTAGCAATCAGCCCCAGCATTTT.

Turning to this clonotype: Possible read error: a much larger clone is one base away. V gene TRBV12-3 or TRBV12-4 combines with J gene TRBJ2-1; D unresolved. V shed 6 bases and J shed 4 bases, with 7 bases lying between them. This CDR3 region has 12 residues. The CDR3 protein is CASRVRYNEQFF. CDR3 in DNA: TGTGCCAGCAGGGTCCGGTACAATGAGCAGTTCTTC.

In this sample, this clonotype turned up a few times. This sequence joins TRBV6-1 and TRBJ2-2; 7 bases line up with TRBD2. Germline lookup yields CDR1 MNHNS and CDR2 SASEGT. This CDR3 has 12 amino acids. After removal of 10 bases from V and 6 bases from J, the junction contained 5 bases not matched to a gene. The CDR3 sequence: CATGEGPGELFF. The CDR3 DNA sequence: TGTGCCACGGGGGAGGGCCCCGGGGAGCTGTTTTTT.

V usage is TRBV20-1 and J usage is TRBJ2-3, with TRBD2 matching over 10 bases. The V gene's germline CDR1 is DFQATT and CDR2 SNEGSKA (reference sequence). The CDR3 runs 14 residues. In nucleotides, the CDR3 is TGCAGGGCGGAAGGACTAGCGGGCACAGATACGCAGTATTTT. It codes for CRAEGLAGTDTQYF.

This clonotype showed up many times. CDR3 in amino acids: CASSGIEGDTQYF. DNA for the CDR3: TGTGCCAGCAGCGGGATAGAGGGAGATACGCAGTATTTT. The chain is built from TRBV2 and TRBJ2-3; tentative D call: TRBD2 (5 bases). Trimming took 6 bases from V and 5 from J, leaving 12 bases between them. Germline values: CDR1 SNHLY, CDR2 FYNNEI. The CDR3 loop spans 13 amino acids.

This clonotype was observed at least ten times. The rearrangement uses TRBV6-1 and TRBJ2-7; D not resolved. This CDR3 contains 13 residues. Germline-derived CDR1 and CDR2 are MNHNS and SASEGT. The V end was cut by 6 bases, the J end by 6 bases, with 15 bases between. The CDR3 coding sequence is TGTGCCAGCAGCCCCCCTTCTCGAGGCGAGCAGTACTTC. Protein sequence: CASSPPSRGEQYF.

This clonotype was detected ten times or more. This rearrangement joins TRBV7-2 to TRBJ2-1; a possible D gene is TRBD1 (6 bases). The germline V and J ends were trimmed by 1 base and 0 bases, with 16 bases remaining between them. Germline V CDR1 and CDR2: SGHTA, FQGNSA. The CDR3 sequence is 18 residues long. DNA of the CDR3: TGTGCCAGCAGCTTAGTAGGCAGGGGATTGAGCTCCTACAATGAGCAGTTCTTC. It is translated as CASSLVGRGLSSYNEQFF. The full variable domain, in which reference TRBV7-2 and TRBJ2-1 provide the parts outside the CDR3, is GAGVSQSPSNKVTEKGKDVELRCDPISGHTALYWYRQSLGQGLEFLIYFQGNSAPDKSGLPSDRFSAERTGGSVSTLTIQRTQQEDSAVYLCASSLVGRGLSSYNEQFFGPGTRLTVL.

This clonotype was detected many times. The genes are TRBV28 and TRBJ2-3; 7 nucleotides line up with TRBD2. CDR1 MDHEN and CDR2 SYDVKM come from the germline V gene. The CDR3 totals 16 residues. Trimming took 4 bases from V and 1 from J; bases not matched to a gene: 8. The CDR3 sequence is CASSSQRGRGTDTQYF. DNA for the CDR3: TGTGCCAGCAGTTCCCAGCGGGGAAGGGGCACAGATACGCAGTATTTT.

In this sample, this clonotype turned up a few times. The rearrangement links TRBV11-2 to TRBJ2-5, with TRBD2 matching over 7 bases. Losses at the gene ends were 5 bases for V and 4 bases for J; bases not matched to a gene: 10. The CDR3 runs to 15 residues. In germline, CDR1 is SGHAT, CDR2 FQNNGV. CDR3 nucleotide sequence: TGTGCCAGCAGCCTCCGAGGCTGGGAGGGAGAGACCCAGTACTTC. Translated, it gives CASSLRGWEGETQYF.

This clonotype was counted only a few times. CDR3 bases: TGCAGCGTTCTCGACAGGGGCAGGGACGAGCAGTACTTC. Amino acids: CSVLDRGRDEQYF. The V gene is TRBV29-1, the J gene TRBJ2-7; TRBD1 matches 8 bases. CDR1 is SQVTM, CDR2 ANQGSEA, per germline. This CDR3 is 13 amino acids long. After removal of 5 bases from V and 5 bases from J, the junction contained 8 bases not matched to a gene.

This clonotype was detected many times. V usage is TRBV2 and J usage is TRBJ2-7; TRBD2 aligns across 10 bases. CDR1 and CDR2 from the germline V gene are SNHLY and FYNNEI. The CDR3 is made up of 15 amino acids. Unmatched junction bases numbered 11, after V lost 3 bases and J lost 9 bases. This CDR3 reads CASSEGWLAGVWQYF. The DNA of the CDR3 is TGTGCCAGCAGTGAGGGGTGGCTAGCGGGAGTCTGGCAGTACTTC.